This TCR beta chain was found in a study of beta chain features in type 1 diabetes. This clone was observed a few times. What it recognizes is unknown. Study-level findings and limits: For Type 1 diabetes patients, all four CD4+ subsets carried TCRB CDR3s that were moderately but significantly shorter.

The CDR3 extends over 14 amino acids. Deletions cut 6 bases from V and 3 bases from J, with 12 bases between. Germline values: CDR1 SEHNR, CDR2 FQNEAQ (reference sequence). Expressed TCRB transcripts were sequenced because the entire RNA isolate underwent reverse transcription. Assay: immunoSEQ multiplex PCR; the TCRdb copy retains only in-frame clones and omits some. The sample has hundreds of thousands of clones; roughly 13% are singletons. The gene calls are TRBV7-9 and TRBJ2-1; D is possibly TRBD1 (5 bases). The clonotype comes from a man between 18 and 29 years old with type 1 diabetes. The sequencing input was naive CD4+ T cells from blood. DNA for the CDR3: TGTGCCAGCAGTCGGACAAGCTACTACAATGAGCAGTTCTTC. It codes for CASSRTSYYNEQFF.